The 2 T cell receptor beta chains below all came from one sample that was sequenced in a study of cytomegalovirus exposure and HLA in healthy donors. PCR involved 60 Vbeta and 13 Jbeta primers. Using immunoSEQ multiplex PCR, the repertoire was profiled, and TCRdb retains in-frame clones only, with some absent. The sample includes some 150,000 clones, roughly 80% of them seen just once. Sequencing was carried out using PBMCs. All receptors come from a man between 35 and 55 years old in good health and CMV-seropositive.

Notes on this clone: One end of the junction fails to match germline, which may point to a read error. The rearrangement uses TRBV7-9 and TRBJ2-1; TRBD2 matches at 9 bases. Germline CDR1 is SEHNR and CDR2 is FQNEAQ (reference sequence). The CDR3 sequence is 14 residues long. In nucleotides, the CDR3 is TGTTCCAGCAGCTTAGGCGGGAGGGTCAATGAGCAGTTCTTC. This sequence encodes CSSSLGGRVNEQFF.

V gene TRBV7-6 combines with J gene TRBJ2-5; 10 bases fit TRBD2. CDR1 is SGHVS and CDR2 is FNYEAQ in the germline V gene. The V and J ends lost 5 bases and 4 bases, in that order; junction bases with no gene match: 4. The CDR3 runs to 14 residues. CDR3 protein: CASSRGTSAETQYF. The CDR3 DNA reads TGTGCCAGCAGCCGGGGGACTAGCGCAGAGACCCAGTACTTC.